This TCR beta chain stems from a study of T-cell reconstitution after alpha-beta-depleted transplantation in children. Unique molecular identifiers were incorporated during preparation of the TCRbeta library. TCRdb fed the PCR reads into MiXCR, producing one record per CDR3 protein. The sample yields about 200,000 distinct CDR3 sequences, approximately 6.8% seen once. Study-level findings and limits: After one year, T-cell counts and TCRbeta diversity mostly came from new T cells. As was reported, about two months after transplant, alpha-beta T cells came from several hundred expanded graft clones.

The junction had 7 bases not matched to a gene; V was cut back by 6 bases and J by 5 bases. CDR3 length: 14 residues. This clonotype was counted ten times or more. Its cognate antigen is unknown. The gene calls are TRBV12-3 or TRBV12-4 and TRBJ2-5, with 9 bases matching TRBD2. Sequences were derived from PBMCs, sampled before TCRalphabeta/CD19-depleted stem cell transplant. The source is a girl under three years old with combined immunodeficiency, due to receive a stem cell transplant. The CDR3 spells CASSPHSGSETQYF. Written as DNA, the CDR3 is TGTGCCAGCAGCCCCCATAGCGGGAGCGAGACCCAGTACTTC.